A selection of T cell receptor beta chains follows, all from one sample in a study of T-cell memory formation after mild COVID-19. TCRdb itself ran the 5' RACE reads through MiXCR, one entry per CDR3 protein. The data show 350,000 to 450,000 distinct CDR3 sequences, 25% to 30% seen once. Sequenced material: PBMCs or a T cell subset sorted from them (not recorded which). All receptors come from an adult woman who had mild COVID-19 (a few samples of this study predate the infection). Cell type and time point are not known. The CDR3 runs from the conserved cysteine through the conserved F or W. The D gene is left open where the match is weak. Rows give clone size only sometimes, using once, few, many, or a class for an expanded clone.

few	-	TRBV12-3/TRBV12-4	TRBJ2-1	TGTGCCAGCAGTACGAGGGGGGGCCGTTATGAGCAGTTCTTC	CASSTRGGRYEQFF
-	-	TRBV10-3	TRBJ2-4	TGTGCCATCAGTGAGTCTGCGGGGACCCACAAAAACATTCAGTACTTC	CAISESAGTHKNIQYF
-	-	TRBV12-3/TRBV12-4	TRBJ1-1	TGTGCCAGCAGTTTAAAGGGGTCGGGGAACACTGAAGCTTTCTTT	CASSLKGSGNTEAFF
few	TRBD1	TRBV5-6	TRBJ2-1	TGTGCCAGCAACGAGGCCCAGGGGGCTCAGCTCTGGGAGCAGTTCTTC	CASNEAQGAQLWEQFF
-	TRBD1	TRBV5-1	TRBJ1-1	TGCGCCAGCAGCTTGAGCGACAGGGGGCCTCTAACTGAAGCTTTCTTT	CASSLSDRGPLTEAFF
-	TRBD2	TRBV12-3/TRBV12-4	TRBJ2-2	TGTGCCAGCAGCCGCGGGAGGCCACCCTCCACCGGGGAGCTGTTTTTT	CASSRGRPPSTGELFF
few	TRBD2	TRBV13	TRBJ2-5	TGTGCCAGCAGCACTAGAGCGGGGGCTGAACAAGAGACCCAGTACTTC	CASSTRAGAEQETQYF
-	-	TRBV2	TRBJ1-2	TGTGCCAGCAGTGAGGCAGGTTTAATAGGCTATGGCTACACCTTC	CASSEAGLIGYGYTF
few	TRBD1	TRBV4-3	TRBJ2-2	TGCGCCAGCAGCCTGGACAGGGGGCATACCGGGGAGCTGTTTTTT	CASSLDRGHTGELFF
few	-	TRBV6-6	TRBJ2-3	TGTGCCAGCAGTTACGAATTCGGTTCGGCAGATACGCAGTATTTT	CASSYEFGSADTQYF
-	-	TRBV12-3/TRBV12-4	TRBJ2-5	TGTGCCAGCAGTGCGACAGGACTACAAGAGACCCAGTACTTC	CASSATGLQETQYF
-	-	TRBV20-1	TRBJ2-7	TGCAGCGCCAGCGACCAGGAGGCCTACGAGCAGTACTTC	CSASDQEAYEQYF
-	TRBD2	TRBV7-6	TRBJ2-1	TGTGCCAGCAGCTCAGCGGGACTCGGGCCCGATGAGCAGTTCTTC	CASSSAGLGPDEQFF
few	TRBD1	TRBV28	TRBJ2-1	TGTGCCAGCAGTTTTCCCAGGGGGCGAGGCTCCTACAATGAGCAGTTCTTC	CASSFPRGRGSYNEQFF
-	TRBD1	TRBV12-3/TRBV12-4	TRBJ2-1	TGTGCCAGCAGCACTAGAGGGGGCGATGAGCAGTTCTTC	CASSTRGGDEQFF
few	TRBD1	TRBV12-3/TRBV12-4	TRBJ2-5	TGTGCCAGCAGTTCCGGGACAGGGGTGGAGACCCAGTACTTC	CASSSGTGVETQYF
-	-	TRBV18	TRBJ2-1	TGTGCCAGCTCACCACCGACGACAGCCTACAATGAGCAGTTCTTC	CASSPPTTAYNEQFF
-	TRBD2	TRBV7-8	TRBJ2-1	TGTGCCAGCGGGGGACTAGCGGCCAGAGGCTCCTACAATGAGCAGTTCTTC	CASGGLAARGSYNEQFF
-	-	TRBV18	TRBJ1-1	TGTGCCAGCTCAGGGTTCATGGATGGTGGGGCTGAAGCTTTCTTT	CASSGFMDGGAEAFF
few	-	TRBV21-1	TRBJ1-3	TGTGCCAGCAGCCCTCAGGGGAGGGGGCACGGAAACACCATATATTTT	CASSPQGRGHGNTIYF
-	TRBD1	TRBV20-1	TRBJ1-6	TGCAGTGCGACCACAGATAAGGGGGCAAAAAATTCACCCCTCCACTTT	CSATTDKGAKNSPLHF
-	TRBD1	TRBV10-3	TRBJ1-5	TGTGCCATCAGACCGGGACAGGGTCAGCCCCAGCATTTT	CAIRPGQGQPQHF
-	-	TRBV7-2	TRBJ1-2	TGTGCCAGCAGCTCAGGGGCTAACTATGGCTACACCTTC	CASSSGANYGYTF
-	TRBD1	TRBV10-3	TRBJ2-7	TGTGCCATCGGACAGGGGGGGAACTACGAGCAGTACTTC	CAIGQGGNYEQYF
-	-	TRBV4-3	TRBJ2-3	TGCGCCAGCACCCTCCTGGGGACAGATACGCAGTATTTT	CASTLLGTDTQYF
-	-	TRBV13	TRBJ2-3	TGTGCCAGCAGCTTAGGTTCAGGCATTCAACCTCAGACTAGCACAGATACGCAGTATTTT	CASSLGSGIQPQTSTDTQYF
-	TRBD1	TRBV24-1	TRBJ2-2	TGTGCCACGGAAAGTGACAGGGTGGGGACCGGGGAGCTGTTTTTT	CATESDRVGTGELFF
few	TRBD1	TRBV7-9	TRBJ2-3	TGTGCCAGCAGCTTTGACAGGGGCTACACAGATACGCAGTATTTT	CASSFDRGYTDTQYF
-	-	TRBV5-6	TRBJ1-2	TGTGCCAGCAGCTTGGACAGGGATCATGGCTACACCTTC	CASSLDRDHGYTF
few	TRBD2	TRBV7-8	TRBJ2-5	TGTGCCAGCAGCTTGACTAGCGGGAGTGGGGAGACCCAGTACTTC	CASSLTSGSGETQYF
few	TRBD1	TRBV5-1	TRBJ2-3	TGCGCCAGCAGCCCCATGACAGGGGGCAACGGCGGTACGCAGTATTTT	CASSPMTGGNGGTQYF
few	-	TRBV19	TRBJ1-1	TGTGCCAGTAGTATTGGGCAGGTTAACACTGAAGCTTTCTTT	CASSIGQVNTEAFF
once	-	TRBV27	TRBJ2-7	TGTGCCAGCAGTCTAAGCAGGGTTGTTTTCGACGAGCAGTACTTC	CASSLSRVVFDEQYF
-	TRBD2	TRBV12-3/TRBV12-4	TRBJ2-3	TGTGCCAGCCATCCCTCCGGGCGGGGGACGGGCACAGATACGCAGTATTTT	CASHPSGRGTGTDTQYF
few	TRBD2	TRBV18	TRBJ2-7	TGTGCCAGCAGTCCGGGAGGGCGGGAGCAGTACTTC	CASSPGGREQYF
-	-	TRBV7-9	TRBJ1-1	TGTGCCAGCAGCCCCCCGTTGGCTGAAGCTTTCTTT	CASSPPLAEAFF
few	-	TRBV15	TRBJ2-2	TGTGCCACCAGCAGAATAGACAGTGGCACCGGGGAGCTGTTTTTT	CATSRIDSGTGELFF